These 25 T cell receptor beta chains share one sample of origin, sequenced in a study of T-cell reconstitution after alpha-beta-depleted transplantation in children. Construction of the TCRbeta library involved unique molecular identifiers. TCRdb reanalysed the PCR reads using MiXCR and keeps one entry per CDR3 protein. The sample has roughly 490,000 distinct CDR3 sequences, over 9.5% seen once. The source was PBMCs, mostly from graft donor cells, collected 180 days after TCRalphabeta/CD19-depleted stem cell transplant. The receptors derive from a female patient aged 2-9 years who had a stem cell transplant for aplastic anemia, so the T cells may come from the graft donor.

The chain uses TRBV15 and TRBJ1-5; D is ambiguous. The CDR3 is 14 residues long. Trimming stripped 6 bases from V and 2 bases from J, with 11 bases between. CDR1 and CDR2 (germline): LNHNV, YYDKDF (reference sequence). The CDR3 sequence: CATRVYPGNQPQHF. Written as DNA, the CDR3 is TGTGCCACCAGAGTCTACCCGGGCAATCAGCCCCAGCATTTT.

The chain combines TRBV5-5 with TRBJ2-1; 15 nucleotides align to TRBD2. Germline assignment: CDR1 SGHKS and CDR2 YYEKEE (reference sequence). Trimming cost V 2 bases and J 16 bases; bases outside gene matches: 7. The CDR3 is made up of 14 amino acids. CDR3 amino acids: CASSLTGLAGGLFF. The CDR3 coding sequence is TGTGCCAGCAGCTTAACGGGACTAGCGGGAGGCTTATTCTTC.

CDR3 amino acids: CASSSSGRHQETQYF. CDR3 nucleotides: TGTGCCAGCAGTTCAAGCGGGAGGCACCAAGAGACCCAGTACTTC. This chain uses TRBV12-3 or TRBV12-4 with TRBJ2-5, with 9 bases identical to TRBD2. J lost 0 bases, V lost 4 bases, and 3 bases had no gene match. The CDR3 covers 15 residues.

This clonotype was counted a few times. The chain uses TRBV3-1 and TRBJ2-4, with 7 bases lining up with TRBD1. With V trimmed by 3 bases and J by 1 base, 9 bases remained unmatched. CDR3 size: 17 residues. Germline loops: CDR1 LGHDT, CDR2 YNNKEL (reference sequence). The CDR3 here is CASSQPRGRRAKNIQYF. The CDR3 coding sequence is TGTGCCAGCAGCCAGCCTAGGGGGCGGAGGGCCAAAAACATTCAGTACTTC.

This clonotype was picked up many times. CDR3 sequence: CSVGGYEQYF. The DNA of the CDR3 is TGCAGCGTGGGGGGTTACGAGCAGTACTTC. V and J are TRBV29-1 and TRBJ2-7, with D possibly matching TRBD2 (6 bases). The CDR3 contains 10 residues. V dropped 6 bases and J dropped 4 bases, with 7 bases sitting between them. From germline, CDR1 is SQVTM and CDR2 ANQGSEA.

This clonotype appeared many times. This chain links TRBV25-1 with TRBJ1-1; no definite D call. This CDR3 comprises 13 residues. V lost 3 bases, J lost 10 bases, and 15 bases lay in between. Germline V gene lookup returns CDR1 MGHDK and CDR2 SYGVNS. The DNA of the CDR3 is TGTGCCAGCAGTGACAATGCTGGACGAGGAGCTTTCTTT. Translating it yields CASSDNAGRGAFF.

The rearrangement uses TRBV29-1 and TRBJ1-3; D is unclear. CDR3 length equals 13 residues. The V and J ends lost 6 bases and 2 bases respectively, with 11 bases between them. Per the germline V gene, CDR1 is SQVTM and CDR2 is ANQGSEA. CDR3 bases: TGCAGCGTAGGGTCTTACCCTGGAAACACCATATATTTT. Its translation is CSVGSYPGNTIYF. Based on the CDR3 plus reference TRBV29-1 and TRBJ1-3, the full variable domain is SAVISQKPSRDICQRGTSLTIQCQVDSQVTMMFWYRQQPGQSLTLIATANQGSEATYESGFVIDKFPISRPNLTFSTLTVSNMSPEDSSIYLCSVGSYPGNTIYFGEGSWLTVV.

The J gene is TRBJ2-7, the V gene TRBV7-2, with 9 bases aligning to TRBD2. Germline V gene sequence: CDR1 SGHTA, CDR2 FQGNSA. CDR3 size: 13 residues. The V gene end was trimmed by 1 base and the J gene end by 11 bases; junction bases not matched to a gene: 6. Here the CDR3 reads CASSLEPSGEKYF. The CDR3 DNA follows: TGTGCCAGCAGCTTAGAGCCTAGCGGGGAGAAGTACTTC.

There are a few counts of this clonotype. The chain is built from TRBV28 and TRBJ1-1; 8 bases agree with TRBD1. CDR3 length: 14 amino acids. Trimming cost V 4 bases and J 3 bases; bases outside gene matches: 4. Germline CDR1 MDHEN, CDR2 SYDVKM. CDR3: CASSSQGAYTEAFF. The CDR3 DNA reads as TGTGCCAGCAGTTCCCAGGGGGCGTACACTGAAGCTTTCTTT. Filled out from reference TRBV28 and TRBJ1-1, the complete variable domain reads DVKVTQSSRYLVKRTGEKVFLECVQDMDHENMFWYRQDPGLGLRLIYFSYDVKMKEKGDIPEGYSVSREKKERFSLILESASTNQTSMYLCASSSQGAYTEAFFGQGTRLTVV.

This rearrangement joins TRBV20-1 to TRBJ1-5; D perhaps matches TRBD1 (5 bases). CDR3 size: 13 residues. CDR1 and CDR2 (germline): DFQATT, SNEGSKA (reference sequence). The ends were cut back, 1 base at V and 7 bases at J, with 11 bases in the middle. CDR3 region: CSARGRDGQPQHF. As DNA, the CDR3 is TGCAGTGCTAGAGGCAGGGATGGGCAGCCCCAGCATTTT.

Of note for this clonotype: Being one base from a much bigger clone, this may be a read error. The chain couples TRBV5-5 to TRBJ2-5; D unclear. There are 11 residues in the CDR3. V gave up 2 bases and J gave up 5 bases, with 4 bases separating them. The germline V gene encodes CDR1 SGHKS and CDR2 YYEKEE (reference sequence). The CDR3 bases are TGTGCCAGCAGCTTCGTGGAGACCCAGTACTTC. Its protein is CASSFVETQYF.

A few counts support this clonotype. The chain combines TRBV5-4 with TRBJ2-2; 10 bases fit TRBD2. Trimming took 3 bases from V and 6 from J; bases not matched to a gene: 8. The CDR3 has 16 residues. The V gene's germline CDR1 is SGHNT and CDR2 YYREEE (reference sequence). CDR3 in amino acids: CASSSRLAGNAGELFF. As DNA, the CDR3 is TGTGCCAGCAGCTCGAGACTAGCGGGCAATGCCGGGGAGCTGTTTTTT.

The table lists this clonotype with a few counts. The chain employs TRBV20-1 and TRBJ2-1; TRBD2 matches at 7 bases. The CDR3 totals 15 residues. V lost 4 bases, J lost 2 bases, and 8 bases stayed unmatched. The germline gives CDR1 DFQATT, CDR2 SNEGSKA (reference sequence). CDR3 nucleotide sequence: TGCAGTGCTATATCGCGGGGGAGGGCCTACAATGAGCAGTTCTTC. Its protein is CSAISRGRAYNEQFF.

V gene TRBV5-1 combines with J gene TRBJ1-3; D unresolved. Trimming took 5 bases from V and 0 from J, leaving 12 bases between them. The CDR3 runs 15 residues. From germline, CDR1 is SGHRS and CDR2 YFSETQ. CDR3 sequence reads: CASSQSAGSGNTIYF. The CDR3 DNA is TGCGCCAGCAGTCAATCGGCCGGCTCTGGAAACACCATATATTTT.

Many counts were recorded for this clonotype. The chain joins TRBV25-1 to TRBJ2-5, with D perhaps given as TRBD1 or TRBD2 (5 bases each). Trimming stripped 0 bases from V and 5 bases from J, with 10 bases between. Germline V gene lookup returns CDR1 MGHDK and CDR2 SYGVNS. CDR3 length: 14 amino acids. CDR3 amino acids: CASSEYGGRETQYF. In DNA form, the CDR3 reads TGTGCCAGCAGTGAATATGGGGGTAGGGAGACCCAGTACTTC. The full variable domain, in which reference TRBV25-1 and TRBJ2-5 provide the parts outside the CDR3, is EADIYQTPRYLVIGTGKKITLECSQTMGHDKMYWYQQDPGMELHLIHYSYGVNSTEKGDLSSESTVSRIRTEHFPLTLESARPSHTSQYLCASSEYGGRETQYFGPGTRLLVL.

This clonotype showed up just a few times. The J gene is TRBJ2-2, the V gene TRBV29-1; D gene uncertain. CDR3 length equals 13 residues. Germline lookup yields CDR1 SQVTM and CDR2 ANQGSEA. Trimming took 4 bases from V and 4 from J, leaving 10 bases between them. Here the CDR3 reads CSVGNPATGELFF. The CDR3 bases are TGCAGCGTTGGAAACCCAGCCACCGGGGAGCTGTTTTTT.

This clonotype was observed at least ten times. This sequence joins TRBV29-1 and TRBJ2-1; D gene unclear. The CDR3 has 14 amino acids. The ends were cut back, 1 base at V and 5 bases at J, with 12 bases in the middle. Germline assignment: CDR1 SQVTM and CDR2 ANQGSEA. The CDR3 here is CSVEARQLHNEQFF. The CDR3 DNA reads TGCAGCGTTGAAGCTAGGCAGCTCCACAATGAGCAGTTCTTC.

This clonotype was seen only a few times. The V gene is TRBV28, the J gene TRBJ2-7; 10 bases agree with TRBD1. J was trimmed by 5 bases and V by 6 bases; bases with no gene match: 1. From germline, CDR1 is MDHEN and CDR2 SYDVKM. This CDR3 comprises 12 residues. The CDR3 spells CASRGTGDEQYF. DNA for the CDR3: TGTGCCAGCAGGGGGACAGGGGACGAGCAGTACTTC.

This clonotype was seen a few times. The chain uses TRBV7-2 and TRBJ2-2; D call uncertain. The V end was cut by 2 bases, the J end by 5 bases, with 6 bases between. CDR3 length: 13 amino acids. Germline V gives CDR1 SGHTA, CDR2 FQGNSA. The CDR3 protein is CASSLLQTGELFF. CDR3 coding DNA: TGTGCCAGCAGCTTATTACAGACCGGGGAGCTGTTTTTT. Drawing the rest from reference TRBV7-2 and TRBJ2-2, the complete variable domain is GAGVSQSPSNKVTEKGKDVELRCDPISGHTALYWYRQSLGQGLEFLIYFQGNSAPDKSGLPSDRFSAERTGGSVSTLTIQRTQQEDSAVYLCASSLLQTGELFFGEGSRLTVL.

CDR3 residues: CAISESISSGRANTGELFF. The CDR3, as DNA: TGTGCCATCAGTGAGTCGATATCATCCGGGAGGGCGAACACCGGGGAGCTGTTTTTT. V is TRBV10-3 and J is TRBJ2-2, with TRBD2 matching over 8 bases. The V gene's germline CDR1 is ENHRY and CDR2 SYGVKD. The V segment lost 0 bases and the J segment 0 bases; nucleotides outside the gene matches: 9. CDR3 length: 19 amino acids.

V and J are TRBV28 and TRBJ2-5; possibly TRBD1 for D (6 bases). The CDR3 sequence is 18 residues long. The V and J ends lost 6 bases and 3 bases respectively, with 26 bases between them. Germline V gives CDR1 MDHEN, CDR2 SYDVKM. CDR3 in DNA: TGTGCCAGCAGACCACCCCGATGGACCGGGACACAGAAAGAGACCCAGTACTTC. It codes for CASRPPRWTGTQKETQYF.

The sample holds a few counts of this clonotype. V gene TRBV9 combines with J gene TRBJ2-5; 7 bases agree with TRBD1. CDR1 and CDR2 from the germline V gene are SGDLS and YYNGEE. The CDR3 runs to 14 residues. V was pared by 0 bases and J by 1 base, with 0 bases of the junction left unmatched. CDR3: CASSVGQGQETQYF. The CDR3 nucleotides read TGTGCCAGCAGCGTAGGACAGGGCCAAGAGACCCAGTACTTC. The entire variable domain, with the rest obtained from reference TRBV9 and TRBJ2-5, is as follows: DSGVTQTPKHLITATGQRVTLRCSPRSGDLSVYWYQQSLDQGLQFLIQYYNGEERAKGNILERFSAQQFPDLHSELNLSSLELGDSALYFCASSVGQGQETQYFGPGTRLLVL.

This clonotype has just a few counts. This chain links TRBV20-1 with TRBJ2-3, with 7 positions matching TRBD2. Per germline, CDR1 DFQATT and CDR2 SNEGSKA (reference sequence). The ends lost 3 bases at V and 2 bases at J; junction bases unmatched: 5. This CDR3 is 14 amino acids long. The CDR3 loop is CSARMLADTDTQYF. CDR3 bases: TGCAGTGCTAGGATGCTAGCGGACACAGATACGCAGTATTTT.

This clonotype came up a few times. The CDR3 protein is CSARTSGRETGELFF. For the CDR3, the DNA is TGCAGTGCTAGAACTAGCGGGAGAGAAACCGGGGAGCTGTTTTTT. The chain carries TRBV20-1 and TRBJ2-2; 11 bases align to TRBD2. CDR1 is DFQATT, CDR2 SNEGSKA, per germline (reference sequence). CDR3 size: 15 residues. J gave up 5 bases and V 2 bases, and 4 bases lay outside the gene matches.

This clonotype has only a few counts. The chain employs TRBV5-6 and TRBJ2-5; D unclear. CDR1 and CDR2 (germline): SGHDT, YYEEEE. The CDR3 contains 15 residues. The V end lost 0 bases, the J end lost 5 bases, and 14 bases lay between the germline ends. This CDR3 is CASSLGAAVRETQYF. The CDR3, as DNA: TGTGCCAGCAGCTTGGGGGCGGCAGTGAGGGAGACCCAGTACTTC.